Listed below are T cell receptor beta chains from one sample, sequenced in a study of T cell responses to AZD1222 COVID-19 vaccine. Profiling relied on immunoSEQ multiplex PCR, and the TCRdb table lists in-frame clones only, not all of them. The table has around 120,000 clones, 70% to 90% seen once. Specimen: peripheral blood, collected 28 days after the second AZD1222 dose. These receptors all come from an adult who received the AZD1222 COVID-19 vaccine. Both conserved end residues are part of each CDR3. The D gene is left open where the match is weak. Not all rows give a size; the values are once, few, many and, for expanded clones, a class.

TRBJ1-1,TRBD1,.,TRBV30,TGTGCCTGGGCCGGGACAGGGGTCACTGAAGCTTTCTTT,CAWAGTGVTEAFF
TRBJ2-1,.,.,TRBV20-1,TGCAGTGCTAGTACTCACAATGAGCAGTTCTTC,CSASTHNEQFF
TRBJ1-6,.,.,TRBV30,TGTGCCTGGAGTATTGAGGGTCGGGGCTCACCCCTCCACTTT,CAWSIEGRGSPLHF
TRBJ2-6,.,.,TRBV5-8,TGTGCCAGCAACCCGACAGGAAACTCTGGGGCCAACGTCCTGACTTTC,CASNPTGNSGANVLTF
TRBJ2-7,.,.,TRBV5-1,TGCGCCAGCAGCCCCTCGACAGCCTACGAGCAGTACTTC,CASSPSTAYEQYF
TRBJ1-5,TRBD1,.,TRBV2,TGTGCCAGCAGGGCTGACAGGGCTCCACAGCCCCAGCATTTT,CASRADRAPQPQHF
TRBJ2-3,.,.,TRBV5-4,TGTGCCAGCAAGTCCGGGACATCGCTCGCAGATACGCAGTATTTT,CASKSGTSLADTQYF
TRBJ2-7,.,.,TRBV5-4,TGTGCCAGCAGCCGCGGAAATACGGTCTACGAGCAGTACTTC,CASSRGNTVYEQYF
TRBJ2-5,TRBD1,few,TRBV29-1,TGCAGCGTTGAAGGACAGGGGGTCCAAGAGACCCAGTACTTC,CSVEGQGVQETQYF
TRBJ2-3,.,once,TRBV5-1,TGCGCCAGCAGCTTGGGTAATCACGGGACGACAGATACGCAGTATTTT,CASSLGNHGTTDTQYF
TRBJ2-3,TRBD1,.,TRBV11-3,TGTGCCAGCAGCTTAGGCGGGACAGGAATTGATACGCAGTATTTT,CASSLGGTGIDTQYF
TRBJ1-2,TRBD1,.,TRBV6-5,TGTGCCAGCAGTCGACTATTAGGACAGGGTCTTGGCTACACCTTC,CASSRLLGQGLGYTF
TRBJ1-3,.,once,TRBV9,TGTGCCAGCAGCGCCTTGACTGGAAACACCATATATTTT,CASSALTGNTIYF
TRBJ1-3,.,once,TRBV12-3/TRBV12-4,TGTGCCAGCACTCCTGGAAACACCATATATTTT,CASTPGNTIYF
TRBJ2-7,TRBD1,.,TRBV18,TGTGCCAGCTCATCGACAGGGAAACTAAGTGAGCAGTACTTC,CASSSTGKLSEQYF
TRBJ1-4,.,.,TRBV5-1,TGCGCCAGCAGCTTGGGACACCAGAATGAAAAACTGTTTTTT,CASSLGHQNEKLFF
TRBJ1-5,.,.,TRBV28,TGTGCCAGCAGTTTCGTGGCAGGGTTTAGCAATCAGCCCCAGCATTTT,CASSFVAGFSNQPQHF